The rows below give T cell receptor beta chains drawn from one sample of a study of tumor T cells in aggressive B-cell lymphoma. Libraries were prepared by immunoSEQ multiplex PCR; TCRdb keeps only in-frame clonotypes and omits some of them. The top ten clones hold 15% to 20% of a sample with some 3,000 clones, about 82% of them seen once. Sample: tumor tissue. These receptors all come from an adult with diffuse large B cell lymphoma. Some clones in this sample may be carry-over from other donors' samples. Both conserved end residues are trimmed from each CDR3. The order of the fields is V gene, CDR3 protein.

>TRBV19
ARRIYEQY
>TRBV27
ASSKSGPDYEQY
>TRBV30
AWSLQGARFIGETQY
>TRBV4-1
ASSRSPGGPNEQY
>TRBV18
ASSPFSWRDDSNEQF
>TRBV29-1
SPGPYGYT
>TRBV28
TSSWDSWGYT
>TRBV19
ASSLQRGTSYGYT
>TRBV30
AWSVRGSGGADTQY
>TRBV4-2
ASSQVKGSEQF
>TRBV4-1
ASSQSGTGAYEQY